A selection of T cell receptor beta chains follows, all from one sample in a study of blood T cell repertoires in COVID-19. Sequencing used immunoSEQ multiplex PCR; TCRdb keeps in-frame clones, though not all of them. The sample holds roughly 110,000 clones; 88% are singletons and the top ten take 6.8%. The sample comprised peripheral blood. These receptors were taken from a man over 45 with active or convalescent COVID-19. Each CDR3 is given with its conserved first and last residue. The D gene is left open where the match is weak. For some rows the clone size is stated as once, few or many, or as a class when expanded; others skip it.

D gene	J gene	clone size	V gene	CDR3 DNA	CDR3 protein
-	TRBJ2-7	-	TRBV11-2	TGTGCCAGCAGCCTAAAAAACAGGGCCTACGAGCAGTACTTC	CASSLKNRAYEQYF
-	TRBJ1-2	few	TRBV5-6	TGTGCCAGCAGTCTTGCAGGGTTCGGCTACACCTTC	CASSLAGFGYTF
TRBD1	TRBJ1-1	once	TRBV6-5	TGTGCCAGCAGTCGACAGGGGGCGAAGAACACTGAAGCTTTCTTT	CASSRQGAKNTEAFF
-	TRBJ1-5	few	TRBV10-3	TGTGCCATCAGTGATACATACAGGGAGCAGCCCCAGCATTTT	CAISDTYREQPQHF
TRBD1	TRBJ1-5	few	TRBV7-2	TGTGCCAGCAGCTCGACAGGGGGCGACAATCAGCCCCAGCATTTT	CASSSTGGDNQPQHF
TRBD1	TRBJ1-2	-	TRBV2	TGTGCCAGCAGTGGGGGACAGGCTTATGGCTACACCTTC	CASSGGQAYGYTF
TRBD1	TRBJ2-7	-	TRBV5-1	TGCGCCAGCAGCTCGGAACAGGGGGCTTACGAGCAGTACTTC	CASSSEQGAYEQYF
TRBD1	TRBJ1-5	-	TRBV9	TGTGCCAGCAGCCCGACAGGGAATAGCAATCAGCCCCAGCATTTT	CASSPTGNSNQPQHF
TRBD2	TRBJ2-7	-	TRBV10-3	TGTGCCATCAGAGGAGGCGGGAGGGCCGGGGAGCAGTACTTC	CAIRGGGRAGEQYF
-	TRBJ1-3	-	TRBV9	TGTGCCAGCAGCCCGAGAACAGGGTTCGGAAACACCATATATTTT	CASSPRTGFGNTIYF
-	TRBJ1-6	-	TRBV2	TGTGCCAGCTCCTGGGAGGTTTCACCCCTCCACTTT	CASSWEVSPLHF
-	TRBJ1-2	once	TRBV6-5	TGTGCCAGCATGCGAGCGGGGTCTGGCTATGGCTACACCTTC	CASMRAGSGYGYTF
TRBD2	TRBJ2-1	-	TRBV6-2/TRBV6-3	TGTGCCAGCAGTTGGACTAGCGGGAGGGCTAATGAGCAGTTCTTC	CASSWTSGRANEQFF
TRBD2	TRBJ2-7	-	TRBV11-2	TGTGCCAGCAGCTTAGATGCGGGAGAGCGTAGCTCCTACGAGCAGTACTTC	CASSLDAGERSSYEQYF
TRBD2	TRBJ2-7	-	TRBV11-3	TGTGCCAGCAGCTCCGGTCCTCCAACGGGAGGGTACGAGCAGTACTTC	CASSSGPPTGGYEQYF
TRBD2	TRBJ2-7	once	TRBV6-2/TRBV6-3	TGTGCCAGCAGCCGTCCTGAGCGGGGGAGCTCCTACGAGCAGTACTTC	CASSRPERGSSYEQYF
-	TRBJ1-1	-	TRBV6-5	TGTGCCAGCAGTCTCGGGATCGTCACTGAAGCTTTCTTT	CASSLGIVTEAFF
TRBD1	TRBJ2-7	-	TRBV7-6	TGTGCCAGCAGCTTAGCAGCGGGACAGGGATACGAGCAGTACTTC	CASSLAAGQGYEQYF
TRBD2	TRBJ2-2	-	TRBV18	TGTGCCAGCTCACTAACTAGCGGGAGTAACACCGGGGAGCTGTTTTTT	CASSLTSGSNTGELFF
TRBD1	TRBJ1-1	-	TRBV19	TGTGCCAGTAGGACAGGGGGCCGGGACACTGAAGCTTTCTTT	CASRTGGRDTEAFF
-	TRBJ1-2	-	TRBV3-1/TRBV3-2	TGTGCCAGCAGCCAAGGATCCTCAGCTAACTATGGCTACACCTTC	CASSQGSSANYGYTF
TRBD2	TRBJ2-2	-	TRBV18	TGTGCCAGCTCACCTTTAGCGGGAGTAGACGGGGAGCTGTTTTTT	CASSPLAGVDGELFF
TRBD1	TRBJ1-5	-	TRBV6-2/TRBV6-3	TGTGCCAGCAGTGACTCCGGGACAGATAGTTTCGGCAATCAGCCCCAGCATTTT	CASSDSGTDSFGNQPQHF
TRBD1	TRBJ1-2	once	TRBV5-4	TGTGCCAGCAGCTTGAAAGGGGGCGGGTATGGCTACACCTTC	CASSLKGGGYGYTF
-	TRBJ1-5	many	TRBV10-3	TGTGCCATCTCGGGGGGAGAGGATCAGCCCCAGCATTTT	CAISGGEDQPQHF
TRBD2	TRBJ2-7	-	TRBV19	TGTGCCCGACTGCCTCTAGCGGATACCTACGAGCAGTACTTC	CARLPLADTYEQYF
-	TRBJ1-6	-	TRBV6-5	TGTGCCAGCAGTTACGACAGTGGATCCTATAATTCACCCCTCCACTTT	CASSYDSGSYNSPLHF
TRBD1	TRBJ2-7	-	TRBV28	TGTGCCAGCAGTCAAGGGGGCGGGCTCCACGAGCAGTACTTC	CASSQGGGLHEQYF
-	TRBJ1-1	-	TRBV15	TGTGCCACCAGCAGAGATCGGTCGAGCACTGAAGCTTTCTTT	CATSRDRSSTEAFF
TRBD2	TRBJ2-7	-	TRBV5-1	TGCGCCAGCAGCTTTGTCAGCGGGAGGGCCGTCGGCTCCTACGAGCAGTACTTC	CASSFVSGRAVGSYEQYF
TRBD1	TRBJ2-6	-	TRBV5-8	TGTGCCAGCAGCGGGACAGGGGGCGCGGCTGGGGCCAACGTCCTGACTTTC	CASSGTGGAAGANVLTF
-	TRBJ2-3	-	TRBV24-1	TGTGCCACCAGTGATTTATCTACAGGGCAGCATACGCAGTATTTT	CATSDLSTGQHTQYF
-	TRBJ2-5	-	TRBV7-9	TGTGCCAGCAGCTTCCCAGGGGAGACCCAGTACTTC	CASSFPGETQYF
-	TRBJ2-6	-	TRBV5-1	TGCGCCAGCAGCCTCAGGGGCGGGGGAAGTGGGGCCAACGTCCTGACTTTC	CASSLRGGGSGANVLTF
-	TRBJ2-3	-	TRBV28	TGTGCCAGCAGTTTATGGTCTCTGCGACAGGCTTTCACAGATACGCAGTATTTT	CASSLWSLRQAFTDTQYF
-	TRBJ1-2	-	TRBV28	TGTGCCAGCGGTAGCACGGGGGTGGGTGGCTACACCTTC	CASGSTGVGGYTF
TRBD1	TRBJ2-1	-	TRBV6-6	TGTGCCAGCAGTCGCGGACCCGGGACAGGGAGGCACAATGAGCAGTTCTTC	CASSRGPGTGRHNEQFF
-	TRBJ2-7	-	TRBV24-1	TGTGCCACCAGTGATTCGGCGGACATGGGCTCAGAGCAGTACTTC	CATSDSADMGSEQYF
-	TRBJ2-7	few	TRBV12-5	TGTGCTAGTGGTTTGGCGCCCACCGCCCGGTCCTACGAGCAGTACTTC	CASGLAPTARSYEQYF
-	TRBJ2-7	-	TRBV5-5	TGTGCCAGCAGCTTTGTTCACGGTTACGAGCAGTACTTC	CASSFVHGYEQYF
TRBD2	TRBJ2-3	-	TRBV5-6	TGTGCCAGCAGCCTTACTAGCGGGAGAACTATCGCAGATACGCAGTATTTT	CASSLTSGRTIADTQYF
-	TRBJ1-1	-	TRBV19	TGTGCCAGTCGCGTCGGGGGTATCAACACTGAAGCTTTCTTT	CASRVGGINTEAFF
TRBD1	TRBJ2-7	-	TRBV11-2	TGTGCCAGCAGCTTAGTTTTTGGTACGGGACAGGTCTCCTACGAGCAGTACTTC	CASSLVFGTGQVSYEQYF
TRBD1	TRBJ2-7	-	TRBV3-1/TRBV3-2	TGTGCCAGCAGCCTTCTGGGACAGGGGTACGAGCAGTACTTC	CASSLLGQGYEQYF
-	TRBJ2-7	-	TRBV5-1	TGCGCCAGCAGCTTTACCCCGGGAGTGGGTGGCGAGCAGTACTTC	CASSFTPGVGGEQYF